This T cell receptor (beta chain) emerged from a study of shared clonotypes between healthy human individuals. Terminally differentiated effector memory CD45RA+ cells were left out of the naive CD8 fraction, which was CD45RO-negative and positively selected for CCR7. Germline CDR1 LGHNT, CDR2 FRNRAP. The CDR3 runs 12 residues. The V end was cut by 3 bases, the J end by 10 bases, with 12 bases between. Once extracted for a subset, genomic DNA was divided evenly among several immunoSEQ plates. Assay used: immunoSEQ multiplex PCR; TCRdb lists only in-frame clones, some missing. The repertoire has about 2 million clones, approximately 94% of them found once; the top ten carry 1% to 1.5%.

This chain connects TRBV12-5 to TRBJ1-1; no definite D call. Sequencing was done on a sample of naive CD8+ T cells sorted from blood. The sequence came from a young man in good health. The CDR3 DNA follows: TGTGCTAGTGGTTTTCCGGCCCTGGGAGCTTTCTTT. As protein: CASGFPALGAFF. Using reference TRBV12-5 and TRBJ1-1 for the parts outside the CDR3, the full variable domain is DARVTQTPRHKVTEMGQEVTMRCQPILGHNTVFWYRQTMMQGLELLAYFRNRAPLDDSGMPKDRFSAEMPDATLATLKIQPSEPRDSAVYFCASGFPALGAFFGQGTRLTVV.